Listed here are 8 T cell receptor beta chains from one sample, sequenced in a study of identical twins. Each CDR3 protein is one row after TCRdb ran MiXCR on the 5' RACE reads. The sample records 1.5 million to 2 million distinct CDR3 sequences, around 29% being singletons. The specimen sequenced was cord blood. These receptors were collected from a newborn girl in good health.

This clonotype showed up just a few times. This chain connects TRBV29-1 to TRBJ1-2, with 8 bases fitting TRBD1. Per germline, CDR1 SQVTM and CDR2 ANQGSEA. V lost 3 bases, J lost 10 bases, and 16 bases stayed unmatched. The CDR3 is 15 amino acids. The CDR3 bases are TGCAGCGTTGATATGACAGGGGACCTCCGCTATTCCTACACCTTC. Encoded protein: CSVDMTGDLRYSYTF.

The chain uses TRBV27 and TRBJ2-5; 11 bases match TRBD1. The J call may be in error: the DNA end matches TRBJ2-7 better. This CDR3 comprises 15 residues. Germline CDR1 is MNHEY and CDR2 is SMNVEV (reference sequence). DNA of the CDR3: TGTGCCAGCAGTGGGGGACAGGGGGTGTCCTACGAGCAGTACTTC. This translates into CASSGGQGVSYEQYF.

The chain couples TRBV10-2 to TRBJ2-7; 9 bases line up with TRBD1. The CDR3 has 14 amino acids. V dropped 3 bases and J dropped 3; count of bases not matched to a gene: 3. Germline V gene lookup returns CDR1 WSHSY and CDR2 SAAADI. CDR3 region: CASSEHRGLYEQYF. CDR3 in DNA: TGCGCCAGCAGTGAACACAGGGGGCTCTACGAGCAGTACTTC.

This clonotype has only one observation. This chain uses TRBV28 with TRBJ2-1; 7 bases match TRBD1. This CDR3 comprises 14 residues. The V segment lost 5 bases and the J segment 10 bases; nucleotides outside the gene matches: 11. Germline CDR1 reads MDHEN; CDR2 reads SYDVKM. Written as DNA, the CDR3 is TGTGCCAGCAGTACGGGACAGCTACCCTACGAGCAGTTCTTC. The encoded protein is CASSTGQLPYEQFF.

The V and J genes are TRBV18 and TRBJ2-1; possible D gene TRBD1, 5 bases. This CDR3 has 14 residues. Trimming cost V 2 bases and J 3 bases, with 8 bases left between them. Germline V gene data show CDR1 as KGHSH and CDR2 as LQKENI. The CDR3 region is CASSPVQVYNEQFF. CDR3 coding DNA: TGTGCCAGCTCACCAGTACAGGTCTACAATGAGCAGTTCTTC.

A few counts support this clonotype. This sequence joins TRBV6-1 and TRBJ1-2, with D possibly being TRBD1 (6 bases). The V gene lost 1 base and the J gene lost 6 bases, with 12 bases spanning the gap. From germline, CDR1 is MNHNS and CDR2 SASEGT. The CDR3 has 14 amino acids. CDR3 in amino acids: CASSEGIWGHGYTF. For the CDR3, the DNA is TGTGCCAGCAGTGAAGGAATCTGGGGGCATGGCTACACCTTC.

DNA for the CDR3: TGCAGCGTTGGGACAGGGAACGATCAGCCCCAGCATTTT. It yields the protein CSVGTGNDQPQHF. This chain connects TRBV29-1 to TRBJ1-5; 8 bases fit TRBD1. There are 13 residues in the CDR3. Germline V gene data show CDR1 as SQVTM and CDR2 as ANQGSEA. With V trimmed by 4 bases and J by 5 bases, 4 bases remained unmatched.

This clonotype was picked up a small number of times. The chain couples TRBV5-1 to TRBJ1-6; weak D call: TRBD1 (6 bases). V was shortened by 4 bases and J by 8 bases, with 16 bases between the two germline ends. CDR3 length: 15 amino acids. Germline loops: CDR1 SGHRS, CDR2 YFSETQ. CDR3 sequence reads: CASSTSTQGYSPLHF. The DNA of the CDR3 is TGCGCCAGCAGCACCAGTACTCAGGGGTATTCACCCCTCCACTTT.